The following is a T cell receptor (beta chain) sequence with its context. Its antigen is unknown. This sample includes further DNA sequences coding for the same CDR3. Expressed TCRB transcripts were sequenced because the isolated RNA had all been reverse transcribed beforehand. The method was immunoSEQ multiplex PCR; TCRdb's version includes in-frame clones alone and lacks a portion of them. Seen here are roughly 330,000 clones, roughly 13% observed once, and the top ten hold roughly 0.015%. The length of the CDR3 is 16 residues. With 0 bases removed from V and 0 bases from J, the gap between germline ends came to 6 bases. Germline V gives CDR1 KGHSH, CDR2 LQKENI. This sample was taken from a study of beta chain features in type 1 diabetes. Study outcomes and limitations: VDJ junctions from patients with type 1 diabetes contained fewer insertions and more deletions. The analysis here could not establish whether HLA type shapes TCRB rearrangement. Researchers report that Type 1 diabetes patients had moderately but significantly shorter TCRB CDR3s across all four CD4+ subsets. The study notes PCR might favor shorter templates equally in patients and controls. Sequencing used cDNA, and cells with high TCR expression could therefore be over-represented.

The origin of this receptor is a woman under 30 with type 1 diabetes. The J gene is TRBJ2-6, the V gene TRBV18; D is possibly TRBD2 (5 bases). Sequenced: naive CD4+ T cells from blood. CDR3 nucleotide sequence: TGTGCCAGCTCACCACCTACTAGCTCTGGGGCCAACGTCCTGACTTTC. Translated, it gives CASSPPTSSGANVLTF.